This TCR beta chain is drawn from a study of patients and donors after allogeneic stem cell transplantation. Germline V lookup: CDR1 DFQATT, CDR2 SNEGSKA (reference sequence). The CDR3 sequence is 14 residues long. The V end was cut by 1 base, the J end by 2 bases, with 10 bases between. One entry per CDR3 protein, called by TCRdb with MiXCR from the RT-PCR reads. Of approximately 160,000 distinct CDR3 sequences listed, 25% to 35% were seen once; the top ten hold about 3%. Sequences were obtained from blood, either unsorted or a sorted T cell fraction (not recorded which). The V call is TRBV20-1, the J call TRBJ2-3; possible D gene TRBD2, 5 bases. The receptor was derived from a human donor who was either an allogeneic HSCT recipient or a stem cell or donor lymphocyte infusion donor (not recorded which). It is not recorded whose cells these are; they may come from a transplant donor. CDR3 sequence reads: CSARVGLATDTQYF. The CDR3 coding sequence is TGCAGTGCTAGAGTCGGGCTAGCCACAGATACGCAGTATTTT.